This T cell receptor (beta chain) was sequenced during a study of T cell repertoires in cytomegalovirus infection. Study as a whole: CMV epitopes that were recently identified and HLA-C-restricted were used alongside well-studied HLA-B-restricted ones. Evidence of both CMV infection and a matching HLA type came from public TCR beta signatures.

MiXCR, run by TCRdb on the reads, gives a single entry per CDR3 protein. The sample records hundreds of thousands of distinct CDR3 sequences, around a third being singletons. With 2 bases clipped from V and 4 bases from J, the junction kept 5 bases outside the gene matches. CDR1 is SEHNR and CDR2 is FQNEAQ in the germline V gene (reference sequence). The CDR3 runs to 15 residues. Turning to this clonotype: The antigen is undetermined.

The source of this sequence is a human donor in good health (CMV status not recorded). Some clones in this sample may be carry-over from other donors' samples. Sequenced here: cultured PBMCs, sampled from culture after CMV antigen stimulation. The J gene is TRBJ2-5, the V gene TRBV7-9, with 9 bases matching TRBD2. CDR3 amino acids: CASSLIAGVSETQYF. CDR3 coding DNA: TGTGCCAGCAGCTTAATAGCGGGAGTTTCAGAGACCCAGTACTTC.